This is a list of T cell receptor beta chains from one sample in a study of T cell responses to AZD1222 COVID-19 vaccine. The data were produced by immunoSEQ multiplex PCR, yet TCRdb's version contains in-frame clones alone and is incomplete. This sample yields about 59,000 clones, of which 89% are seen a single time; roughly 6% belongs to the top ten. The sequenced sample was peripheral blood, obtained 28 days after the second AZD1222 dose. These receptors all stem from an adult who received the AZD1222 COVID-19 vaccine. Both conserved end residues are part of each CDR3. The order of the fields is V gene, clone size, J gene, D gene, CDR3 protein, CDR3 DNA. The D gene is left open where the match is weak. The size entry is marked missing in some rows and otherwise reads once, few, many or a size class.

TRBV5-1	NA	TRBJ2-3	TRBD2	CASSLPGGSTDTQYF	TGCGCCAGCAGCTTGCCGGGAGGCAGCACAGATACGCAGTATTTT
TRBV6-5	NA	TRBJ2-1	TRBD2	CAIQPRRESNEQFF	TGTGCCATACAACCTAGGCGGGAGAGCAATGAGCAGTTCTTC
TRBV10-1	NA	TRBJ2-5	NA	CASSEGRTGKKETQYF	TGCGCCAGCAGTGAGGGGAGAACAGGGAAAAAAGAGACCCAGTACTTC
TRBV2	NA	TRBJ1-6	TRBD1	CASNRDSLPNSPLHF	TGTGCCAGCAACCGGGACAGCCTACCCAATTCACCCCTCCACTTT
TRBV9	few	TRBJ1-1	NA	CASSPSSVGTEAFF	TGTGCCAGCAGCCCTTCCTCCGTAGGGACTGAAGCTTTCTTT
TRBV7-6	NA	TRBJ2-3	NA	CASSLVAGMTDTQYF	TGTGCCAGCAGCTTAGTCGCAGGGATGACAGATACGCAGTATTTT
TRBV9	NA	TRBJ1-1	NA	CASSVDGQRGTEAFF	TGTGCCAGCAGCGTAGACGGACAGCGAGGGACTGAAGCTTTCTTT
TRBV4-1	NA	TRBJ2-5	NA	CASSPEGGGRFETQYF	TGCGCCAGCAGCCCGGAAGGAGGAGGGAGGTTTGAGACCCAGTACTTC
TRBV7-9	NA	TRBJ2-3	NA	CASSLVMGYRTDTQYF	TGTGCCAGCAGCTTGGTCATGGGGTATCGCACAGATACGCAGTATTTT
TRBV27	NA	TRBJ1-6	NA	CASSPGAELPLHF	TGTGCCAGCAGCCCCGGGGCAGAGCTGCCCCTCCACTTT
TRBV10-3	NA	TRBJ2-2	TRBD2	CAISEGLAGELFF	TGTGCCATCAGTGAGGGACTAGCCGGGGAGCTGTTTTTT
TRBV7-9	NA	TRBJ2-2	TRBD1	CASSRQGSDGELFF	TGTGCCAGCAGCCGACAGGGGTCGGACGGGGAGCTGTTTTTT
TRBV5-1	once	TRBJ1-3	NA	CASSLDIVGNTIYF	TGCGCCAGCAGCTTGGACATAGTGGGAAACACCATATATTTT
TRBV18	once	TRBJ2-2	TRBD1	CASSPQGAAGELFF	TGTGCCAGCTCACCTCAGGGGGCGGCCGGGGAGCTGTTTTTT
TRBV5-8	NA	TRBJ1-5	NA	CASIPWGANQPQHF	TGTGCCAGCATCCCTTGGGGGGCAAATCAGCCCCAGCATTTT
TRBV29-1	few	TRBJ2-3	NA	CSGVVIGGTDTQYF	TGCAGCGGGGTTGTAATTGGGGGCACAGATACGCAGTATTTT
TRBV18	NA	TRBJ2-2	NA	CASSPGSNTGELFF	TGTGCCAGCTCACCAGGGTCGAACACCGGGGAGCTGTTTTTT
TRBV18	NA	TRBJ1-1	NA	CASSPLGRTVAEAFF	TGTGCCAGCTCACCCTTGGGACGGACGGTAGCTGAAGCTTTCTTT
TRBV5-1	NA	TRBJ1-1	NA	CASSLGPEAFF	TGCGCCAGCAGCTTGGGGCCTGAAGCTTTCTTT
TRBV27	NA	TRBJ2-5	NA	CASSPGGREIQYF	TGTGCCAGCAGCCCCGGGGGGCGAGAGATCCAGTACTTC
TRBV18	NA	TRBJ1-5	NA	CASSRENSNQPQHF	TGTGCCAGCTCACGAGAGAATAGCAATCAGCCCCAGCATTTT
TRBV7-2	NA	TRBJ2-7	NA	CASRGRTYEQYF	TGTGCCAGCCGAGGTAGGACCTACGAGCAGTACTTC
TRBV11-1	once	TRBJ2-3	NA	CASSLATNTQYF	TGTGCCAGCAGCTTAGCGACCAATACGCAGTATTTT
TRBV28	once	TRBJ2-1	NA	CASSWGVNEQFF	TGTGCCAGCAGTTGGGGGGTTAATGAGCAGTTCTTC
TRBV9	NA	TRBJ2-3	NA	CASRDSGETDTQYF	TGTGCCAGCAGGGATTCGGGGGAGACAGATACGCAGTATTTT
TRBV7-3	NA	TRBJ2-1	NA	CASSLTTYNEQFF	TGTGCCAGCAGCCTGACGACTTACAATGAGCAGTTCTTC
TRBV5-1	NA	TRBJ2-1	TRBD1	CASRGQGASYNEQFF	TGCGCCAGCAGGGGACAGGGGGCCTCCTACAATGAGCAGTTCTTC
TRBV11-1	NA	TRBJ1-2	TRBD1	CASSITGQTYGYTF	TGTGCCAGCAGCATTACGGGACAGACCTATGGCTACACCTTC
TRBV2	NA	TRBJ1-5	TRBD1	CASNLQGVNQPQHF	TGTGCCAGCAACCTACAGGGGGTCAATCAGCCCCAGCATTTT
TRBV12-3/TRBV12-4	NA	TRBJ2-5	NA	CASSREETQYF	TGTGCCAGCAGCCGAGAAGAGACCCAGTACTTC
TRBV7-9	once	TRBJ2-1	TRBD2	CASTPIAGGPNNEQFF	TGTGCCAGCACCCCCATAGCGGGAGGGCCAAACAATGAGCAGTTCTTC
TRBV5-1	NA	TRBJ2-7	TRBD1	CASSLYGTGLYEQYF	TGCGCCAGCAGCTTATACGGGACAGGGCTGTACGAGCAGTACTTC
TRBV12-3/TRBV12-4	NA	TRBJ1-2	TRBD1	CASSPWTGSYTF	TGTGCCAGCAGTCCGTGGACAGGGAGCTACACCTTC
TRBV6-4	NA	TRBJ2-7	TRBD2	CASRGGMVQKRYEQYF	TGTGCCAGCAGGGGGGGGATGGTGCAGAAGAGGTACGAGCAGTACTTC
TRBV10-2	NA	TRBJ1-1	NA	CASSEFISGATDTEAFF	TGCGCCAGCAGTGAATTTATATCGGGGGCGACGGACACTGAAGCTTTCTTT
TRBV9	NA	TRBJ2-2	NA	CASSVDGGRAGELFF	TGTGCCAGCAGCGTAGACGGGGGCCGAGCCGGGGAGCTGTTTTTT
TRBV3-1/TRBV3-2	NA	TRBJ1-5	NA	CASSQGGSNQPQHF	TGTGCCAGCAGCCAAGGCGGGAGCAATCAGCCCCAGCATTTT
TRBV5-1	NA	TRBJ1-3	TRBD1	CASSSRGPGNTIYF	TGCGCCAGCAGTTCCAGGGGGCCTGGAAACACCATATATTTT
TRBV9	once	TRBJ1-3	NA	CASSVAVSSGNTIYF	TGTGCCAGCAGCGTAGCTGTGAGCTCTGGAAACACCATATATTTT
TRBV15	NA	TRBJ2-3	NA	CATSRDGGGLGSTDTQYF	TGTGCCACCAGCAGAGATGGCGGGGGCCTAGGTAGCACAGATACGCAGTATTTT
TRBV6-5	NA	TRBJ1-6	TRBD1	CASRSDRAGNSPLHF	TGTGCCAGCAGATCCGACAGGGCGGGTAATTCACCCCTCCACTTT
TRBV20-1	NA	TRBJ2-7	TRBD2	CSASTGLAGGPHEQYF	TGCAGTGCTAGTACGGGACTAGCGGGAGGGCCCCACGAGCAGTACTTC
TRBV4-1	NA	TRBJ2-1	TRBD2	CASRGLAGGSPHEQFF	TGCGCCAGCAGAGGGCTAGCGGGAGGAAGCCCCCATGAGCAGTTCTTC
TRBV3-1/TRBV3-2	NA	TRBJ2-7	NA	CASSQRTVYEQYF	TGTGCCAGCAGCCAGAGGACTGTTTACGAGCAGTACTTC
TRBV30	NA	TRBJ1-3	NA	CAWSVSAGSGNTIYF	TGTGCCTGGAGTGTTTCGGCAGGCTCTGGAAACACCATATATTTT
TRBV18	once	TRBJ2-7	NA	CASSPEAGVSEQYF	TGTGCCAGCTCACCAGAGGCAGGAGTAAGCGAGCAGTACTTC
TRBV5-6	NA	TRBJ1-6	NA	CASSRQGNSPLHF	TGTGCCAGCAGCCGGCAGGGGAATTCACCCCTCCACTTT
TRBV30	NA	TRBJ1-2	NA	CAWRPRDRGGYGYTF	TGTGCCTGGAGACCAAGGGACCGAGGGGGCTATGGCTACACCTTC
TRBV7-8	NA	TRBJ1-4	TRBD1	CASSQGQGNEKLFF	TGTGCCAGCAGCCAGGGACAGGGTAATGAAAAACTGTTTTTT
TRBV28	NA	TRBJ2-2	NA	CASSPPIFRGELFF	TGTGCCAGCAGTCCTCCCATCTTCAGAGGGGAGCTGTTTTTT
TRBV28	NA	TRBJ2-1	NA	CASSQGGLGNEQFF	TGTGCCAGCAGCCAGGGGGGGTTGGGCAATGAGCAGTTCTTC
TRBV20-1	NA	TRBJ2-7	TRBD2	CSASGTSPYEQYF	TGCAGTGCAAGTGGGACTAGTCCCTACGAGCAGTACTTC
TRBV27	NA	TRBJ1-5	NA	CASSFRDGYQPQHF	TGTGCCAGCAGTTTTCGGGACGGGTATCAGCCCCAGCATTTT
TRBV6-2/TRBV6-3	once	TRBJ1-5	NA	CASSYPRPNQPQHF	TGTGCCAGCAGTTACCCCAGACCCAATCAGCCCCAGCATTTT